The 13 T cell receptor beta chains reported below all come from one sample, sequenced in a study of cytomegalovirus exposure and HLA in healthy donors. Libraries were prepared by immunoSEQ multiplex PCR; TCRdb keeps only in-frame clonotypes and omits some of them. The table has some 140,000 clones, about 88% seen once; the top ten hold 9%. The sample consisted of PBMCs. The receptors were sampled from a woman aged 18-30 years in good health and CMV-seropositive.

The DNA of the CDR3 is TGTGCCAGCAGGGGGGACACCCAGGGGGGCACCATATATTTT. It encodes CASRGDTQGGTIYF. V gene TRBV2 combines with J gene TRBJ1-3, with 7 bases lining up with TRBD1. The CDR3 sequence is 14 residues long. V was clipped by 6 bases and J by 9 bases; unmatched bases: 11. From germline, CDR1 is SNHLY and CDR2 FYNNEI.

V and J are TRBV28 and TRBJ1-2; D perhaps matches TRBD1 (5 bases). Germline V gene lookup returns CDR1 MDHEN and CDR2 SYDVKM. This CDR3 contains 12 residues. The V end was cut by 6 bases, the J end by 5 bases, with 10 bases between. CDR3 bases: TGTGCCAGCAGCCTCCGGGGGTATGGCTACACCTTC. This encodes CASSLRGYGYTF.

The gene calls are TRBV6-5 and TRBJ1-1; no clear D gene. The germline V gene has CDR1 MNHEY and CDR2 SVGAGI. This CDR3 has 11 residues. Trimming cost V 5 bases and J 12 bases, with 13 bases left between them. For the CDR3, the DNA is TGTGCCAGCAGTGAAATTCAGGATACTTTCTTT. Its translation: CASSEIQDTFF.

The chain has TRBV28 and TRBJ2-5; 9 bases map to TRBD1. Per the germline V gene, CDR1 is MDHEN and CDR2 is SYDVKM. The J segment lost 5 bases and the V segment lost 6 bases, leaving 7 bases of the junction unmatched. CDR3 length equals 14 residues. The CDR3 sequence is CASSLGQGYETQYF. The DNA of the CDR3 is TGTGCCAGCAGCCTGGGACAGGGCTATGAGACCCAGTACTTC.

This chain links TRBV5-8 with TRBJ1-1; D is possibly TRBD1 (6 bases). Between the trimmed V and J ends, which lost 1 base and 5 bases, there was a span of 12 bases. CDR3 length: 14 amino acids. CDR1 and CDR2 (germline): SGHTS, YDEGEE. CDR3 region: CASSLRYRDTEAFF. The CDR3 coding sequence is TGTGCCAGCAGCTTGCGTTACAGGGATACTGAAGCTTTCTTT.

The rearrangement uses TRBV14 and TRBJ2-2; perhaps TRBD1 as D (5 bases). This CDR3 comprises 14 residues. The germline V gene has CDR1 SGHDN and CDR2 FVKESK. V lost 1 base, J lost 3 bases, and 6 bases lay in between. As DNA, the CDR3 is TGTGCCAGCAGCCAAGCCAGGGACACCGGGGAGCTGTTTTTT. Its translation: CASSQARDTGELFF.

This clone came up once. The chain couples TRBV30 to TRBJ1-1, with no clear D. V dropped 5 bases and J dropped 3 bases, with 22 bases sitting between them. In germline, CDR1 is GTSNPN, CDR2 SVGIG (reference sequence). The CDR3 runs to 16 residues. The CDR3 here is CAWCSGRWGEDTEAFF. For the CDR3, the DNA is TGTGCCTGGTGTTCGGGGAGATGGGGAGAGGACACTGAAGCTTTCTTT.

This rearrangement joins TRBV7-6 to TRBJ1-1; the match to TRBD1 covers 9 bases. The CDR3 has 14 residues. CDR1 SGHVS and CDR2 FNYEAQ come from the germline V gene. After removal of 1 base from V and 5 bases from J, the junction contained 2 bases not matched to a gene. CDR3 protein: CASSLGGTGTEAFF. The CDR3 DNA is TGTGCCAGCAGCTTAGGGGGGACAGGGACTGAAGCTTTCTTT.

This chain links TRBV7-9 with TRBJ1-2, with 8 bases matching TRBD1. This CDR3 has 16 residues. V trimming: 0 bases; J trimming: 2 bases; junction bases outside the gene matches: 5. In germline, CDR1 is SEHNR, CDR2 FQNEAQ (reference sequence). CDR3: CASSLAPDRANYGYTF. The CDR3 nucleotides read TGTGCCAGCAGCTTAGCGCCGGACAGGGCGAACTATGGCTACACCTTC.

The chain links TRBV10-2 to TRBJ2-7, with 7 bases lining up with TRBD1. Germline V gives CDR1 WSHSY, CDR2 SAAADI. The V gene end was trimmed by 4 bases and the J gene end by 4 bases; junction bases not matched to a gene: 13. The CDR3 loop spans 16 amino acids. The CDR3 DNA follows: TGCGCCAGCAGTGCTTCAAGGGGGCGATCACTGTACGAGCAGTACTTC. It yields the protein CASSASRGRSLYEQYF.

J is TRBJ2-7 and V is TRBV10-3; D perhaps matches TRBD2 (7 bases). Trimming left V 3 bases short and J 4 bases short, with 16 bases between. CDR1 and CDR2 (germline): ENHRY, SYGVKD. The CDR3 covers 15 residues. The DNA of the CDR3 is TGTGCCATCAGTGAATGGGGAGGGGGTAGGTACGAGCAGTACTTC. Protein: CAISEWGGGRYEQYF.

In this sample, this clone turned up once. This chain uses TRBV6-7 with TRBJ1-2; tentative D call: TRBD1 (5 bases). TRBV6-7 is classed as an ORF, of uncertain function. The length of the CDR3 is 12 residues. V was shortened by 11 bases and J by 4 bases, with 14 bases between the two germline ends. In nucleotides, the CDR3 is TGTGCCCTAGCGAGACAGCTCTATGGCTACACCTTC. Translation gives CALARQLYGYTF.

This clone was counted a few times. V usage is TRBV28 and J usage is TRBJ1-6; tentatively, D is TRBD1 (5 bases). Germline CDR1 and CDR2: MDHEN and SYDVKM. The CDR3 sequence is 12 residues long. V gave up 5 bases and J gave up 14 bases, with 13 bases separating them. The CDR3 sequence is CASSPGRNTLHF. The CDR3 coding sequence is TGTGCCAGCAGTCCAGGGAGGAACACCCTCCACTTT. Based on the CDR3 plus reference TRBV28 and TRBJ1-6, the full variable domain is DVKVTQSSRYLVKRTGEKVFLECVQDMDHENMFWYRQDPGLGLRLIYFSYDVKMKEKGDIPEGYSVSREKKERFSLILESASTNQTSMYLCASSPGRNTLHFGNGTRLTVT.